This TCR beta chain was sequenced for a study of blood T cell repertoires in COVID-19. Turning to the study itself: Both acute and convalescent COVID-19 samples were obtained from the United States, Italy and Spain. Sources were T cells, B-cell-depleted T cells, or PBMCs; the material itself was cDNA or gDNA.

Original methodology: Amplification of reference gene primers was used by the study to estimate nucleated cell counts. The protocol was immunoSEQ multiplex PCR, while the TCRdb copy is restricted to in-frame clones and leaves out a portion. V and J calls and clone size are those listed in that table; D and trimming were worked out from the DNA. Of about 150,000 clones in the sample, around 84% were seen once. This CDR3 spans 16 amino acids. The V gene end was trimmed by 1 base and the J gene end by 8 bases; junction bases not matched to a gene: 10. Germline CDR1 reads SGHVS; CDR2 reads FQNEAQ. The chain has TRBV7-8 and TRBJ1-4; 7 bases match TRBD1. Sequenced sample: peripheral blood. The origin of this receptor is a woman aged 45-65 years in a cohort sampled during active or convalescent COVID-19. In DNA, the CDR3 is TGTGCCAGCAGCTTAGGTTCTTGGGGACAGAGCGAAAAACTGTTTTTT. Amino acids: CASSLGSWGQSEKLFF. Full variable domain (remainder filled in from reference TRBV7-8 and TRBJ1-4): GAGVSQSPRYKVAKRGQDVALRCDPISGHVSLFWYQQALGQGPEFLTYFQNEAQLDKSGLPSDRFFAERPEGSVSTLKIQRTQQEDSAVYLCASSLGSWGQSEKLFFGSGTQLSVL.